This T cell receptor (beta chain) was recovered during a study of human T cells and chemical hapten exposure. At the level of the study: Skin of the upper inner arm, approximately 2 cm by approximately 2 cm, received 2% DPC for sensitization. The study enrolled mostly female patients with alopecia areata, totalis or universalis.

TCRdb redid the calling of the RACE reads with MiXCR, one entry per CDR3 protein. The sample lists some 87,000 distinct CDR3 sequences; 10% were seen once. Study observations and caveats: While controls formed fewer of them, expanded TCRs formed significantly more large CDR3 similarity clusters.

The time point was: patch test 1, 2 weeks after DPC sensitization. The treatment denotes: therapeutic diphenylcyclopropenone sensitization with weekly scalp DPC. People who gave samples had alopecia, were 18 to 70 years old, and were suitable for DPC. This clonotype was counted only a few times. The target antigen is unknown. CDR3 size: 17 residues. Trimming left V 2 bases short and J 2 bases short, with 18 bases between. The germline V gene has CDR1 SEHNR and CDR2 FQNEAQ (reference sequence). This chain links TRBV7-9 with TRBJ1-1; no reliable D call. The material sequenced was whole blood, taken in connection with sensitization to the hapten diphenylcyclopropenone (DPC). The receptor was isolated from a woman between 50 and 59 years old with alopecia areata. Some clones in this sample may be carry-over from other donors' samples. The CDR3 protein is CASSLRTGDGINTEAFF. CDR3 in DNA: TGTGCCAGCAGCTTAAGGACCGGAGACGGCATAAACACTGAAGCTTTCTTT.